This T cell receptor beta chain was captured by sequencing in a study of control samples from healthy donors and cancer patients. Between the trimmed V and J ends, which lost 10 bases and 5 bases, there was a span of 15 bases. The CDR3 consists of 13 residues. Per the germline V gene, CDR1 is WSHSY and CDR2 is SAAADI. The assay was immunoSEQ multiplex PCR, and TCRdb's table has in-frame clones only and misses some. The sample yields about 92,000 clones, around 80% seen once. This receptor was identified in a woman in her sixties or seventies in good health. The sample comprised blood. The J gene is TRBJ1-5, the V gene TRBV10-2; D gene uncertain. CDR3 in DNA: TGCGCCACCCACCGGTCCGGGGATCAGCCCCAGCATTTT. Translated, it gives CATHRSGDQPQHF.